This TCR beta chain was obtained from a study of CD8 T cells in Susac syndrome. CDR3 length: 13 residues. Trimming pared 2 bases from V and 2 bases from J, leaving 5 bases between. From germline, CDR1 is SGHDN and CDR2 FVKESK. CD8+ and CD4+ T cells from blood underwent TCR beta sequencing, which was carried out in a high-throughput format. The patients who served as multiple sclerosis controls were treatment-naive and had stable or active relapsing-remitting disease that fulfilled the revised McDonald criteria. This clonotype was seen a single time. Reverse transcription of roughly 0.5 to 1 ug RNA was carried out with random hexamers. By means of immunoSEQ multiplex PCR, TCR beta CDR3 spanning 54 Vbeta and 13 Jbeta underwent amplification. TCRdb reprocessed the immunoSEQ multiplex PCR reads with MiXCR, giving one entry per CDR3 protein. This table has over 150,000 distinct CDR3 sequences, 85% to 95% appearing once.

The chain couples TRBV14 to TRBJ2-3; the D is unclear. The TCR originated in a human donor with multiple sclerosis. Sequenced input: CD4+ T cells from PBMCs. The CDR3 DNA follows: TGTGCCAGCAGCCAACGGACCACAGATACGCAGTATTTT. This gives the protein CASSQRTTDTQYF.